The T cell receptor beta chain under discussion was sequenced for a study of blood T cell repertoires in COVID-19. The overall study: COVID-19 samples collected from the United States, Italy and Spain covered acute and convalescent phases. From T cells, B-cell-depleted T cells, or PBMCs came the material, which was cDNA or gDNA.

This table comes from immunoSEQ multiplex PCR, and its TCRdb copy is limited to in-frame clones, with some not included. Seen here are more than 200,000 clones, 70% to 90% observed once, and the top ten hold around 10%. Sequenced: peripheral blood. The source of this sequence is a man aged 50-60 years with COVID-19, enrolled during active disease.

In DNA form, the CDR3 reads TGCGCCAGCAGCCGAACTGGAGCGGGGCTCTACGAGCAGTACTTC. It codes for CASSRTGAGLYEQYF. J is TRBJ2-7 and V is TRBV4-1; 7 bases line up with TRBD2. This CDR3 has 15 residues. Germline V gene data show CDR1 as MGHRA and CDR2 as YSYEKL. V lost 4 bases to trimming and J lost 3 bases; unmatched junction nucleotides: 9.